This T cell receptor (beta chain) was recorded in a study of Siglec-9 on CD8 T cells in melanoma. Germline V gene sequence: CDR1 MNHNY, CDR2 SVGAGI (reference sequence). The CDR3 runs to 14 residues. As regards this clone: What it binds is unknown. At one end the junction does not follow the germline gene, possibly because of a read error.

Here immunoSEQ multiplex PCR was the method, and the copy in TCRdb shows in-frame clones only, minus some. The sample has 30,000 or so clones; 75% to 90% are singletons. Study outcomes and limitations: An effector memory CD8+ subset marked by Siglec-9 reportedly appeared to gather in melanoma.

V gene TRBV6-6 combines with J gene TRBJ2-1; tentative D call: TRBD2 (6 bases). Sequenced input: Siglec-9- CD8+ T cells sorted from blood. This clonotype was sampled from a human donor in good health. The CDR3 coding sequence is TGTGCCAGCCGAATCCGGGACTCCGACAATGAGCAGTTCTTC. Translating gives CASRIRDSDNEQFF.